The clone carrying this T cell receptor (beta chain) was detected only a few times. Its antigen is undetermined. This entry comes from a study of Graves' ophthalmopathy and Graves' hyperthyroidism. Amplification of TCR beta CDR3 regions used RNA transcripts. Investigators did first-round RT-PCR with HTBI primers, then second-round multiplex PCR. TCRdb used MiXCR to reprocess the multiplex PCR reads, holding one entry per CDR3 protein. Of about 640,000 distinct CDR3 sequences in the sample, about two fifths were seen once. The CDR3 extends over 15 amino acids. Trimming at V came to 7 bases and at J to 0 bases, leaving 8 bases not matched to a gene. Germline assignment: CDR1 SGHVS and CDR2 FQNEAQ. The study's findings and limits: In separating ophthalmopathy from stable hyperthyroidism, a 13-signature model achieved 87.88% sensitivity and 81.08% specificity. The model flagged ophthalmopathy progression at 55% to 71% sensitivity and less than 75% specificity.

This chain links TRBV7-8 with TRBJ1-1; 7 nucleotides agree with TRBD1. This TCR derives from an adult man with Graves' ophthalmopathy. Sequencing was done on a sample of peripheral blood. CDR3 residues: CASKGTVSLNTEAFF. CDR3 nucleotide sequence: TGTGCCAGCAAAGGGACAGTTTCCTTGAACACTGAAGCTTTCTTT. The variable domain in full, with the rest retrieved from reference TRBV7-8 and TRBJ1-1, is GAGVSQSPRYKVAKRGQDVALRCDPISGHVSLFWYQQALGQGPEFLTYFQNEAQLDKSGLPSDRFFAERPEGSVSTLKIQRTQQEDSAVYLCASKGTVSLNTEAFFGQGTRLTVV.